Below, one T cell receptor beta chain is given with its context. Its antigen is not known. This entry comes from a study of blood T cells in healthy people across ages. The authors extracted at least 5.5 micrograms of total RNA per sample. Alongside a J-beta primer mix, a sample-barcoded 5' primer served in a second PCR lasting roughly 7 to 11 cycles. TCRdb reanalysed the 5' RACE reads using MiXCR and keeps one entry per CDR3 protein. Among some 760,000 distinct CDR3 sequences, more than 20% were seen once, and the ten largest hold under 4.5%. Germline-derived CDR1 and CDR2 are DFQATT and SNEGSKA (reference sequence). V dropped 4 bases and J dropped 7 bases, with 14 bases sitting between them. The CDR3 totals 13 residues. Findings and caveats of the study: Older individuals had lower TCR beta diversity per million T cells (the decline was roughly linear).

This same sample was also part of a study on T cells of mothers and their children. From that second work: cDNA was made from all extracted RNA, around 1.5 ug per 15 ul. Each mother yielded more than 9 million TCR beta CDR3 reads. Each child yielded about 3 million reads.

The sequenced material came from blood. The chain joins TRBV20-1 to TRBJ2-4; the D gene is possibly TRBD1 (5 bases). The TCR comes from a boy aged 10-17 years in good health. The CDR3 protein is CSATEAGWNIQYF. CDR3 nucleotides: TGCAGTGCTACTGAGGCAGGGTGGAACATTCAGTACTTC.